A single sample gave rise to the 20 T cell receptor beta chains below, sequenced in a study of shared clonotypes between healthy human individuals. Here immunoSEQ multiplex PCR was the method, and the copy in TCRdb shows in-frame clones only, minus some. The data hold some 2.4 million clones, with 93% observed a single time. The specimen was naive CD4+ T cells from PBMCs. As to subset: CD45RA+ positively selected. Every receptor here comes from a man younger than 30 in good health. Some clones in this sample may be carry-over from other donors' samples.

This CDR3 reads CASTRAAVVTEAFF. The DNA of the CDR3 is TGTGCCAGTACCAGGGCGGCGGTGGTAACTGAAGCTTTCTTT. The rearrangement links TRBV19 to TRBJ1-1; D may be TRBD1 (5 bases). Germline V gene data show CDR1 as LNHDA and CDR2 as SQIVND (reference sequence). The CDR3 has 14 amino acids. V was clipped by 7 bases and J by 5 bases, with 17 bases between them.

The chain couples TRBV28 to TRBJ2-7; TRBD2 aligns across 15 bases. Losses at the gene ends were 3 bases for V and 5 bases for J; bases not matched to a gene: 8. The germline V gene encodes CDR1 MDHEN and CDR2 SYDVKM. The CDR3 is 17 residues long. CDR3 coding DNA: TGTGCCAGCAGTTTGGTAGGGACTAGCGGGAGGAGGAACGAGCAGTACTTC. Translation gives CASSLVGTSGRRNEQYF.

The rearrangement joins TRBV18 to TRBJ2-7; tentative D call: TRBD2 (6 bases). This CDR3 has 17 amino acids. Germline-derived CDR1 and CDR2 are KGHSH and LQKENI. The V gene lost 6 bases and the J gene lost 0 bases, with 21 bases spanning the gap. Here the CDR3 reads CASSAWGSGLTSYEQYF. The CDR3, as DNA: TGTGCCAGCTCCGCCTGGGGGAGCGGGCTAACCTCCTACGAGCAGTACTTC.

The genes are TRBV28 and TRBJ2-3; 7 nucleotides align to TRBD1. The germline gives CDR1 MDHEN, CDR2 SYDVKM. The ends lost 8 bases at V and 2 bases at J; junction bases unmatched: 7. The CDR3 is 14 amino acids. The CDR3, as DNA: TGTGCCAGCGGGACGGGACAGATCACAGATACGCAGTATTTT. Encoded protein: CASGTGQITDTQYF. Based on the CDR3 plus reference TRBV28 and TRBJ2-3, the full variable domain is DVKVTQSSRYLVKRTGEKVFLECVQDMDHENMFWYRQDPGLGLRLIYFSYDVKMKEKGDIPEGYSVSREKKERFSLILESASTNQTSMYLCASGTGQITDTQYFGPGTRLTVL.

The chain carries TRBV4-2 and TRBJ1-4; no reliable D call. Germline V CDR1 and CDR2: LGHNA, YNFKEQ. V lost 0 bases and J lost 2, with 7 bases in between. The CDR3 is 15 amino acids. The chain's CDR3 is CASSQESETNEKLFF. CDR3 DNA sequence: TGTGCCAGCAGCCAAGAATCCGAGACTAATGAAAAACTGTTTTTT.

This clone was counted a single time. The gene calls are TRBV4-1 and TRBJ1-1; 11 nucleotides agree with TRBD1. The CDR3 extends over 15 amino acids. From germline, CDR1 is MGHRA and CDR2 YSYEKL. Germline trimming cut 3 bases from V and 4 bases from J; bases unmatched to any gene: 4. The CDR3 nucleotides read TGCGCCAGCAGCCACGCCGGACAGGGGGCCACTGAAGCTTTCTTT. Its protein product is CASSHAGQGATEAFF.

This clone was seen once. The CDR3 coding sequence is TGTGCCAGCAGATACCAGGGGGGAAGGAACACTGAAGCTTTCTTT. Encoded protein: CASRYQGGRNTEAFF. This chain links TRBV28 with TRBJ1-1, with TRBD1 matching over 7 bases. V trimming: 6 bases; J trimming: 1 base; junction bases outside the gene matches: 8. CDR1 is MDHEN and CDR2 is SYDVKM in the germline V gene. The CDR3 length is 15 residues.

This chain links TRBV7-9 with TRBJ2-1, with D perhaps matching TRBD1 or TRBD2 (6 bases each). Germline V lookup: CDR1 SEHNR, CDR2 FQNEAQ (reference sequence). V lost 0 bases and J lost 5, with 17 bases in between. CDR3 length: 17 amino acids. The chain's CDR3 is CASSLAGRSRGDNEQFF. CDR3 nucleotides: TGTGCCAGCAGCTTAGCGGGGAGGTCGAGGGGGGACAATGAGCAGTTCTTC.

The genes are TRBV19 and TRBJ2-4, with D unclear. The CDR3 is made up of 15 amino acids. Germline V gene data show CDR1 as LNHDA and CDR2 as SQIVND (reference sequence). V was trimmed by 1 base and J by 1 base, leaving 8 bases between them. DNA for the CDR3: TGTGCCAGTAGTATAGTCGGCGTCGCCAAAAACATTCAGTACTTC. This gives the protein CASSIVGVAKNIQYF.

This chain links TRBV12-5 with TRBJ2-3; 7 bases line up with TRBD1. V was pared by 5 bases and J by 2 bases, with 7 bases of the junction left unmatched. The CDR3 spans 15 residues. The germline CDR1 and CDR2 sequences are LGHNT and FRNRAP. In nucleotides, the CDR3 is TGTGCTAGTGGTCTTGACAGGGTCCTCACAGATACGCAGTATTTT. Encoded protein: CASGLDRVLTDTQYF.

This chain joins TRBV12-5 and TRBJ1-1; D possibly corresponds to TRBD1 (6 bases). Trimming cost V 5 bases and J 5 bases, with 12 bases left between them. The CDR3 contains 13 residues. Germline loops: CDR1 LGHNT, CDR2 FRNRAP. The CDR3 DNA follows: TGTGCTAGTGGTCTGGGACATGGAACTGAAGCTTTCTTT. Its translation: CASGLGHGTEAFF.

The chain combines TRBV20-1 with TRBJ1-2; D remains ambiguous. The CDR3 covers 8 residues. The ends were cut back, 6 bases at V and 10 bases at J, with 6 bases in the middle. Germline V gene data show CDR1 as DFQATT and CDR2 as SNEGSKA (reference sequence). As DNA, the CDR3 is TGCAGTGCCAGCGCCTACACCTTC. It codes for CSASAYTF.

V and J are TRBV5-1 and TRBJ1-1; D not certain. CDR1 is SGHRS, CDR2 YFSETQ, per germline. CDR3 size: 13 residues. V lost 2 bases to trimming and J lost 4 bases, with 9 bases between them. This CDR3 reads CASSFWSTTEAFF. In DNA, the CDR3 is TGCGCCAGCAGCTTCTGGAGTACCACTGAAGCTTTCTTT. The full variable domain, with the rest looked up from reference TRBV5-1 and TRBJ1-1, is KAGVTQTPRYLIKTRGQQVTLSCSPISGHRSVSWYQQTPGQGLQFLFEYFSETQRNKGNFPGRFSGRQFSNSRSEMNVSTLELGDSALYLCASSFWSTTEAFFGQGTRLTVV.

The chain has TRBV7-3 and TRBJ2-3; maybe TRBD2 (5 bases). The CDR3 spans 16 residues. Germline V gene sequence: CDR1 SGHTA, CDR2 FQGTGA. V was trimmed by 2 bases and J by 1 base, leaving 13 bases between them. CDR3 region: CASSLGRGIGTDTQYF. The DNA of the CDR3 is TGTGCCAGCAGCTTAGGTCGGGGAATTGGCACAGATACGCAGTATTTT.

The chain has TRBV9 and TRBJ2-1; 9 bases fit TRBD2. The CDR3 has 15 amino acids. Germline V gene lookup returns CDR1 SGDLS and CDR2 YYNGEE. Unmatched junction bases numbered 3, after V lost 2 bases and J lost 3 bases. CDR3 amino acids: CASSVLAGNYNEQFF. CDR3 DNA: TGTGCCAGCAGCGTCCTAGCGGGAAACTACAATGAGCAGTTCTTC.

The rearrangement links TRBV2 to TRBJ1-1; D is perhaps TRBD1 (5 bases). Deletions cut 4 bases from V and 2 bases from J, with 20 bases between. Germline-derived CDR1 and CDR2 are SNHLY and FYNNEI. CDR3 length equals 17 residues. The CDR3 sequence: CASSVLTDQTFNTEAFF. The CDR3 DNA reads as TGTGCCAGCAGTGTTTTGACAGACCAAACTTTCAACACTGAAGCTTTCTTT.

The gene calls are TRBV27 and TRBJ2-1; D assignment may be TRBD1 or TRBD2 (5 bases each). Germline V gene lookup returns CDR1 MNHEY and CDR2 SMNVEV (reference sequence). The V gene lost 2 bases and the J gene lost 5 bases, with 10 bases spanning the gap. This CDR3 has 14 residues. The CDR3: CASSLRDGDNEQFF. The CDR3 DNA reads TGTGCCAGCAGTTTACGGGACGGAGACAATGAGCAGTTCTTC.

This chain connects TRBV29-1 to TRBJ2-3; D remains ambiguous. CDR3 length: 14 amino acids. V dropped 4 bases and J dropped 0 bases, with 11 bases sitting between them. Germline CDR1 is SQVTM and CDR2 is ANQGSEA. Here the CDR3 reads CSVGKFTSTDTQYF. As DNA, the CDR3 is TGCAGCGTTGGAAAGTTCACTAGCACAGATACGCAGTATTTT.

Comments on this clone: The germline gene is not matched at one end of the junction; a read error may be the cause. V usage is TRBV6-1 and J usage is TRBJ2-7; D is perhaps TRBD1 (6 bases). Germline V gives CDR1 MNHNS, CDR2 SASEGT. The CDR3 sequence is 13 residues long. DNA of the CDR3: TGTGCCAGCAGGGAAGGACAGTTCTACGAGCAGTACTTC. Encoded protein: CASREGQFYEQYF.

This chain uses TRBV5-8 with TRBJ2-6; 12 nucleotides agree with TRBD2. The CDR3 covers 20 residues. The germline gives CDR1 SGHTS, CDR2 YDEGEE. V trimming: 0 bases; J trimming: 0 bases; junction bases outside the gene matches: 7. The CDR3 DNA sequence: TGTGCCAGCAGCTTGGGGGACGGGACTAGCGGGTTCTCTGGGGCCAACGTCCTGACTTTC. It specifies CASSLGDGTSGFSGANVLTF.